This T cell receptor beta chain emerged from a study of cytomegalovirus exposure and HLA in healthy donors. Study outcomes and limitations: The CMV antigen specificity of a few CMV-associated chains was confirmed through in vitro analysis. Reports showed the classifier diagnosing cytomegalovirus status with high specificity and sensitivity. Investigators reported 150 to 200 TCR beta chains as tied to cytomegalovirus.

The germline V gene encodes CDR1 MNHEY and CDR2 SMNVEV (reference sequence). The junction had 5 bases not matched to a gene; V was cut back by 4 bases and J by 0 bases. This CDR3 has 15 residues. This table comes from immunoSEQ multiplex PCR, and its TCRdb copy is limited to in-frame clones, with some not included. The sample has approximately 64,000 clones, 85% to 90% seen once. Worth noting for this clone: The antigen remains unidentified.

The validation cohort, a group of some 120 subjects, included the donors and was separate from the approximately 680-subject first cohort. V is TRBV27 and J is TRBJ2-7; 8 nucleotides line up with TRBD2. The sequence derives from a woman younger than 30 in good health and CMV-seronegative. Sequenced: PBMCs. The CDR3: CASSYSGAISYEQYF. CDR3 DNA: TGTGCCAGCAGTTATAGCGGGGCCATCTCCTACGAGCAGTACTTC.